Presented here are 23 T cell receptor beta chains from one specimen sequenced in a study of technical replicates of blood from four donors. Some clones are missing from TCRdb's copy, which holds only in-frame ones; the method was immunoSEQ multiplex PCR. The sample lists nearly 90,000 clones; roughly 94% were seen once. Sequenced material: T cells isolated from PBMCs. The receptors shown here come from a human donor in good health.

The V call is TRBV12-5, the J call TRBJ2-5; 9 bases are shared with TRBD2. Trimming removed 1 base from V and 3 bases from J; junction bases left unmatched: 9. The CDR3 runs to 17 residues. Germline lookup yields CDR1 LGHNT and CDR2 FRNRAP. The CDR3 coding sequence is TGTGCTAGTGGTTTGGGTCTAGCGGGAATGGGGGAAGAGACCCAGTACTTC. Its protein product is CASGLGLAGMGEETQYF.

CDR3: CAIKRTTRYNEQFF. CDR3 nucleotide sequence: TGTGCCATCAAAAGAACCACGAGGTACAATGAGCAGTTCTTC. The chain links TRBV10-3 to TRBJ2-1; D ambiguous. Germline-derived CDR1 and CDR2 are ENHRY and SYGVKD. The CDR3 covers 14 residues. The V end was cut by 7 bases, the J end by 4 bases, with 14 bases between.

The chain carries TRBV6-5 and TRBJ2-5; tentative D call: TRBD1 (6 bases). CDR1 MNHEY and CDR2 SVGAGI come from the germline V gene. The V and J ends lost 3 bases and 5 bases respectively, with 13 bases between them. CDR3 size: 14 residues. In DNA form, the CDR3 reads TGTGCCAGCAGTTATCAGAGGGGGTTGGAGACCCAGTACTTC. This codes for CASSYQRGLETQYF.

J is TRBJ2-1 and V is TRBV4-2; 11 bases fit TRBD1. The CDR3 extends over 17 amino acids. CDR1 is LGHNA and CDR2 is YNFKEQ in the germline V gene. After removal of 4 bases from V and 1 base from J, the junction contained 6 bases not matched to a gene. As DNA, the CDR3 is TGTGCCAGCAGCCCTTGGACAGGGGGCGAGTCCTACAATGAGCAGTTCTTC. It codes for CASSPWTGGESYNEQFF.

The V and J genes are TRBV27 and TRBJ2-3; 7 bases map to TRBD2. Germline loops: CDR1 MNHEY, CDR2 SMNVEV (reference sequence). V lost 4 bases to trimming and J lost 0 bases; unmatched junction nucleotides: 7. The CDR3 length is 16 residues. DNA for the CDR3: TGTGCCAGCAGTTCCTTAGCGGGCTCTAGCACAGATACGCAGTATTTT. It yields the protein CASSSLAGSSTDTQYF.

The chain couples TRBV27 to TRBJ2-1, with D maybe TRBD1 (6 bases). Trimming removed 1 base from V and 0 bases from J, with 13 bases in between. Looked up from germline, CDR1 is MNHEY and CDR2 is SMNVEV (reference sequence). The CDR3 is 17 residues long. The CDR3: CASSLFVQGNSYNEQFF. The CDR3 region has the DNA TGTGCCAGCAGTTTATTCGTACAGGGAAACTCCTACAATGAGCAGTTCTTC.

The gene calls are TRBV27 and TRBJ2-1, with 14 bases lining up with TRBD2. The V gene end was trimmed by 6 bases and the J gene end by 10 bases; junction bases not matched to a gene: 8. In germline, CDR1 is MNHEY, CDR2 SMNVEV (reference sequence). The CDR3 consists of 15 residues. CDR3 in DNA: TGTGCCAGCAGCCCCGGGACTAGCGGGAGAGGGGAGCAGTTCTTC. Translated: CASSPGTSGRGEQFF.

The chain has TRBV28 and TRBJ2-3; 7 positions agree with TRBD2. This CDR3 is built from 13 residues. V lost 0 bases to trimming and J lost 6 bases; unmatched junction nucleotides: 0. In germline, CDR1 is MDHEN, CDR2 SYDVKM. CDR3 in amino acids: CASSLWGGDTQYF. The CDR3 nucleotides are TGTGCCAGCAGTTTATGGGGAGGGGATACGCAGTATTTT. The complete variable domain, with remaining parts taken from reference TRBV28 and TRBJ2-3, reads DVKVTQSSRYLVKRTGEKVFLECVQDMDHENMFWYRQDPGLGLRLIYFSYDVKMKEKGDIPEGYSVSREKKERFSLILESASTNQTSMYLCASSLWGGDTQYFGPGTRLTVL.

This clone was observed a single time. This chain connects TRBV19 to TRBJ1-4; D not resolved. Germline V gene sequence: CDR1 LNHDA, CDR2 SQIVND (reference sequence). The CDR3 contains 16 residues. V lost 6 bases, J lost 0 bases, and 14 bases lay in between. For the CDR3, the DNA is TGTGCCAGTAGACCCGGAGGGAGTTCAACTAATGAAAAACTGTTTTTT. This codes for CASRPGGSSTNEKLFF.

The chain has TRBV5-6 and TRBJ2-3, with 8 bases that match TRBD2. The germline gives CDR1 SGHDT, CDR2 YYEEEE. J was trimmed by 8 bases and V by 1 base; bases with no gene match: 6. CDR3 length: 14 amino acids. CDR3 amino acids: CASSLFREGGTQYF. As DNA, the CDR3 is TGTGCCAGCAGCTTGTTCCGGGAGGGGGGTACGCAGTATTTT.

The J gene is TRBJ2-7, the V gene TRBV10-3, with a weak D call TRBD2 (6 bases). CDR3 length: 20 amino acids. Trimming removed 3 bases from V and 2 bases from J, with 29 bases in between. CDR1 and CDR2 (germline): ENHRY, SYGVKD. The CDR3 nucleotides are TGTGCCATCAGTGATAGGAAGGGGATGATGGATGGGGACTCCACCTACGAGCAGTACTTC. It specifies CAISDRKGMMDGDSTYEQYF.

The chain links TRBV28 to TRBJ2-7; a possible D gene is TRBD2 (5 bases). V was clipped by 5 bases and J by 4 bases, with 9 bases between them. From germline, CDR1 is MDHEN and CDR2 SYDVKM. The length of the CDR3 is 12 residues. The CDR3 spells CASSTLGYEQYF. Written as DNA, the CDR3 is TGTGCCAGCAGTACACTAGGATACGAGCAGTACTTC.

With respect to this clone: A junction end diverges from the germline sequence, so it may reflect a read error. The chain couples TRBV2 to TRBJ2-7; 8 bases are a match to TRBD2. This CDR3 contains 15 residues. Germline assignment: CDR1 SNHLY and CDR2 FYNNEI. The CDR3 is CASTETSGPAYEQYF. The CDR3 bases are TGTGCCAGCACTGAAACTAGCGGCCCTGCCTACGAGCAGTACTTC.

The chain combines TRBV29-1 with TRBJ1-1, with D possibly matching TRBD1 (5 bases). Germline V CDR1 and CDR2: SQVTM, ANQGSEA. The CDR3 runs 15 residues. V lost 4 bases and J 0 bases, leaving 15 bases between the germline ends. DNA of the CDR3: TGCAGCGTTGGTGGGGGGTTAGATATGAACACTGAAGCTTTCTTT. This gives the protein CSVGGGLDMNTEAFF.

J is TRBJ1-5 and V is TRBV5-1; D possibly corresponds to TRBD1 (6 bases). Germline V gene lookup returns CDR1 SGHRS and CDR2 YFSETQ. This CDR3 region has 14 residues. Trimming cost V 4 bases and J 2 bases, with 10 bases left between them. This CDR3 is CASSLEGGNQPQHF. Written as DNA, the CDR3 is TGCGCCAGCAGCCTGGAGGGGGGCAATCAGCCCCAGCATTTT.

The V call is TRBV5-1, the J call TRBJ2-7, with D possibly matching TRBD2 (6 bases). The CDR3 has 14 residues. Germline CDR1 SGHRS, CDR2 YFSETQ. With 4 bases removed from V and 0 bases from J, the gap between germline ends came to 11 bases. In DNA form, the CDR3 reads TGCGCCAGCAGCGTAGGAGGGTTCTCCTACGAGCAGTACTTC. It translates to CASSVGGFSYEQYF.

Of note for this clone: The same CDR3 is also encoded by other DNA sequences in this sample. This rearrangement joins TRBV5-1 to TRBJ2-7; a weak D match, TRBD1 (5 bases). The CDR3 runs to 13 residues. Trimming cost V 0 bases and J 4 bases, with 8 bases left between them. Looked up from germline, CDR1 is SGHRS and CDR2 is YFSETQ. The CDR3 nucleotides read TGCGCCAGCAGCTTGGACAGGAGTTACGAGCAGTACTTC. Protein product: CASSLDRSYEQYF.

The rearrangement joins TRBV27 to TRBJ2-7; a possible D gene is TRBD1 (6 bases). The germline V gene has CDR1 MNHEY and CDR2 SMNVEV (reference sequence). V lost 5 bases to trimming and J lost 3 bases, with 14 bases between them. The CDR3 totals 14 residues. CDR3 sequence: CASSPPTGNYEQYF. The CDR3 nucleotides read TGTGCCAGCAGTCCACCTACAGGGAACTACGAGCAGTACTTC.

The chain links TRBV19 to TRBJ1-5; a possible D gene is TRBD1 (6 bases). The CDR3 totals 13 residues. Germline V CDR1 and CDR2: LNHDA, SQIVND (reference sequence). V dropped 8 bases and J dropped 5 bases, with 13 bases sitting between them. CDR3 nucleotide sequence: TGTGCCAGTGCTAGACAGGTGGATCAGCCCCAGCATTTT. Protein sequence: CASARQVDQPQHF.

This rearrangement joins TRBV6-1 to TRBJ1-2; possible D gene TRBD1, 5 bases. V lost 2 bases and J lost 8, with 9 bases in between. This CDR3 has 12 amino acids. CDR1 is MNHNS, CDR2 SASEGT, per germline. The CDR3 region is CASSELGLGYTF. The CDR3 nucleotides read TGTGCCAGCAGTGAATTGGGGCTAGGCTACACCTTC.

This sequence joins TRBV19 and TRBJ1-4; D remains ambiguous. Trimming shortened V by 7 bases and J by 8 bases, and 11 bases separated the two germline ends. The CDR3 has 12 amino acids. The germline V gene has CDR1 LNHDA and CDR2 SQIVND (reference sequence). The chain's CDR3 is CASNGLREKLFF. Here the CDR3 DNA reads TGTGCCAGTAATGGGCTTCGAGAAAAACTGTTTTTT. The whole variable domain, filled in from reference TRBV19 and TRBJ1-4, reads DGGITQSPKYLFRKEGQNVTLSCEQNLNHDAMYWYRQDPGQGLRLIYYSQIVNDFQKGDIAEGYSVSREKKESFPLTVTSAQKNPTAFYLCASNGLREKLFFGSGTQLSVL.

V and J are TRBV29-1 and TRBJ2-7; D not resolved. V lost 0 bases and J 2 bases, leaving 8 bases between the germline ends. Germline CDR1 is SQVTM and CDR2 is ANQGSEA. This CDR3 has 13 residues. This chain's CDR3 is CSVEEKTPYEQYF. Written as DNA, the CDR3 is TGCAGCGTTGAAGAGAAGACACCCTACGAGCAGTACTTC.

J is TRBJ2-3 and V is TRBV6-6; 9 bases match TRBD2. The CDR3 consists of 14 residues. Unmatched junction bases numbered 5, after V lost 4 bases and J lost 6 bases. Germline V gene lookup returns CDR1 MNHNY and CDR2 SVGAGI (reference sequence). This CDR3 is CASSSSGKYDTQYF. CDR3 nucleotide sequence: TGTGCCAGCAGTTCTAGCGGGAAATACGATACGCAGTATTTT.